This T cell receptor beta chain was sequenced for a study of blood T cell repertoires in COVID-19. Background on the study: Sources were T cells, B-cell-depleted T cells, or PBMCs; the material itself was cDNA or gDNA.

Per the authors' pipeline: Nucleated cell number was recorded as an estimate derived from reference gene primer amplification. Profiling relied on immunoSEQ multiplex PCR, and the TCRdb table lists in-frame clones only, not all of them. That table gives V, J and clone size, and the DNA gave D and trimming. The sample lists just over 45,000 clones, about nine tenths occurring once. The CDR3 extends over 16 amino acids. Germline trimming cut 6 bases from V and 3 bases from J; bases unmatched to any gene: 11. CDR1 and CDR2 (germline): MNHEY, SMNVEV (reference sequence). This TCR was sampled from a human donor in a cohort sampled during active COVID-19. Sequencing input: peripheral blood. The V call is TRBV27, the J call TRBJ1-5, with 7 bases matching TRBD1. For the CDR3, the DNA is TGTGCCAGCAGCCCCGACAGGGCCATCGACAATCAGCCCCAGCATTTT. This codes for CASSPDRAIDNQPQHF.